A selection of T cell receptor beta chains follows, all from one sample in a study of molecular identifiers for immune sequencing clone quantification. MiXCR was run by TCRdb on the PCR reads, yielding one entry per CDR3 protein. The table includes 400,000 to 600,000 distinct CDR3 sequences, over 20% detected once. What was sequenced was naive CD8+ T cells from blood, with Jurkat cell RNA spiked in. The receptors come from a human donor in good health. Some libraries in this study had Jurkat cell RNA spiked in. Both conserved end residues are part of each CDR3. The D gene is left open where the match is weak. A row's size may be missing; if present it is once, few, many or a size class.

J,D,V,size,CDR3,DNA
TRBJ2-3,TRBD2,TRBV2,many,CALMMAGESDTQYF,TGTGCCCTAATGATGGCGGGGGAATCAGATACGCAGTATTTT
TRBJ2-7,-,TRBV19,few,CASSPGVGFEQYF,TGTGCCAGTAGTCCCGGCGTGGGGTTCGAGCAGTACTTC
TRBJ1-4,-,TRBV7-9,few,CASSPTLRQGLNEKLFF,TGTGCCAGCAGCCCCACCCTACGGCAGGGCCTCAACGAAAAACTGTTTTTT
TRBJ2-7,-,TRBV10-1,-,CASSESPGLGYEQCF,TGCGCCAGCAGTGAGTCTCCGGGATTGGGCTACGAGCAGTGCTTT
TRBJ1-5,-,TRBV28,-,CASSFLESNQPQHF,TGTGCCAGCAGTTTTTTAGAGAGCAATCAGCCCCAGCATTTT
TRBJ2-7,-,TRBV5-6,few,CASSVKGLTYEQYF,TGTGCCAGCAGCGTGAAGGGGCTTACCTACGAGCAGTACTTC
TRBJ2-1,-,TRBV5-1,-,CASSLAHPVSSYNEQLF,TGCGCCAGCAGCTTGGCGCACCCAGTAAGCTCCTACAATGAGCAGCTCTTC
TRBJ2-5,-,TRBV2,many,CASTLWDLQETQYF,TGTGCCAGCACCCTTTGGGACCTTCAAGAGACCCAGTACTTC
TRBJ2-3,TRBD2,TRBV14,many,CASSPRRVAGGRTDTQYF,TGTGCCAGCAGCCCACGGAGAGTAGCGGGGGGCCGCACAGATACGCAGTATTTT
TRBJ2-3,-,TRBV19,many,CASSIVFGAPDTQYF,TGTGCCAGTAGTATAGTGTTCGGGGCTCCAGATACGCAGTATTTT
TRBJ1-2,-,TRBV29-1,few,CSFESSYGYTF,TGCAGCTTTGAGAGTAGCTATGGCTACACCTTC
TRBJ1-1,-,TRBV12-3/TRBV12-4,many,CASSGWGENTEAFF,TGTGCCAGCAGTGGGTGGGGAGAAAACACTGAAGCTTTCTTT
TRBJ2-5,TRBD1,TRBV11-3,-,CASSTRQGEEETQYF,TGTGCCAGCAGCACTAGACAGGGGGAGGAAGAGACCCAGTACTTC
TRBJ2-5,-,TRBV4-3,many,CASSQDIAGKETQYF,TGCGCCAGCAGCCAAGATATAGCAGGGAAAGAGACCCAGTACTTC
TRBJ2-2,-,TRBV29-1,many,CSVEGGSGELFF,TGCAGCGTTGAAGGAGGGTCCGGGGAGCTGTTTTTT
TRBJ1-1,-,TRBV29-1,many,CSVNEDGGVDTEAFF,TGCAGCGTTAATGAAGATGGGGGAGTGGACACTGAAGCTTTCTTT
TRBJ1-1,-,TRBV9,-,CASSPAGRLNTEAFF,TGTGCCAGCAGCCCGGCAGGGAGATTGAACACTGAAGCTTTCTTT
TRBJ2-5,-,TRBV12-3/TRBV12-4,few,CASSLFRAQETQYF,TGTGCCAGCAGTTTATTCAGGGCACAAGAGACCCAGTACTTC
TRBJ1-1,-,TRBV6-6,many,CASTFSEFTEAFF,TGTGCCAGCACGTTCTCGGAATTCACTGAAGCTTTCTTT
TRBJ2-7,-,TRBV18,-,CASSPPGRSYEQYF,TGTGCCAGCTCACCACCGGGACGCTCCTACGAGCAGTACTTC
TRBJ1-4,-,TRBV20-1,many,CSARDQGINEKLFF,TGCAGTGCTAGAGATCAGGGGATCAACGAAAAACTGTTTTTT
TRBJ2-6,-,TRBV19,few,CASSIWDTLYPSGANVLTF,TGTGCCAGTAGTATCTGGGACACCCTCTATCCCTCTGGGGCCAACGTCCTGACTTTC
TRBJ2-2,-,TRBV19,-,CASSRWAGDNTGELFF,TGTGCCAGTAGTAGGTGGGCAGGGGATAACACCGGGGAGCTGTTTTTT
TRBJ2-3,TRBD1,TRBV7-9,-,CASSADRALGTDTQYF,TGTGCCAGCAGCGCAGACAGGGCCCTAGGTACGGATACGCAGTATTTT
TRBJ1-1,-,TRBV19,few,CASSIGGAQKAFF,TGTGCCAGTAGTATTGGGGGAGCCCAAAAAGCTTTCTTT
TRBJ2-7,-,TRBV7-8,few,CASSLDGVRILSSYEQYF,TGTGCCAGCAGCTTAGATGGTGTCAGGATCCTTAGCTCCTACGAGCAGTACTTC
TRBJ2-3,TRBD1,TRBV24-1,many,CATSDRTGGLDTQYF,TGTGCCACCAGTGATCGGACAGGGGGCCTGGATACGCAGTATTTT
TRBJ1-2,-,TRBV7-2,few,CASSSVPRDGYTF,TGTGCCAGCAGCTCAGTCCCCCGCGATGGCTACACCTTC
TRBJ2-3,-,TRBV20-1,many,CSALQEDTQYF,TGCAGTGCGCTACAGGAAGATACGCAGTATTTT
TRBJ1-3,-,TRBV5-6,-,CASSSEVSGNTIYF,TGTGCCAGCAGCTCGGAGGTCTCTGGAAACACCATATATTTT
TRBJ1-1,TRBD1,TRBV2,few,CASSVGTGWGSENTEAFF,TGTGCCAGCAGTGTTGGGACAGGCTGGGGTTCGGAGAACACTGAAGCTTTCTTT
TRBJ1-1,-,TRBV19,-,CASTNGVVGATEAFF,TGTGCCAGTACTAATGGAGTGGTTGGGGCCACTGAAGCTTTCTTT
TRBJ2-3,TRBD2,TRBV15,once,CATSSWIIAGSTDTQYF,TGTGCCACCAGCAGCTGGATTATAGCGGGATCCACAGATACGCAGTATTTT
TRBJ2-3,TRBD2,TRBV7-2,-,CASSTLAVLTDTQYF,TGTGCCAGCAGCACCCTAGCGGTCCTCACAGATACGCAGTATTTT
TRBJ2-7,-,TRBV6-2/TRBV6-3,few,CASSYTPWSPGQDYEQYF,TGTGCCAGCAGTTACACTCCGTGGTCCCCGGGACAAGATTACGAGCAGTACTTC
TRBJ1-1,-,TRBV6-2/TRBV6-3,many,CASRTGQQEAFF,TGTGCCAGCAGAACCGGGCAGCAAGAAGCTTTCTTT
TRBJ2-1,-,TRBV27,-,CASSPNLSYNEQFF,TGTGCCAGCAGTCCCAACCTCTCCTACAATGAGCAGTTCTTC
TRBJ2-3,-,TRBV2,few,CASAGGLGGTDTQYF,TGTGCCAGTGCCGGCGGGCTAGGCGGGACAGATACGCAGTATTTT
TRBJ2-1,TRBD1,TRBV4-1,few,CASSQRTGGAEQFF,TGCGCCAGCAGCCAAAGGACAGGGGGGGCTGAGCAGTTCTTC
TRBJ1-2,-,TRBV4-1,many,CATGAATESYGYTF,TGCGCCACCGGGGCGGCGACGGAAAGCTATGGCTACACCTTC
TRBJ1-4,-,TRBV7-9,many,CASSPPMADKDDEKLFF,TGTGCCAGCAGCCCGCCTATGGCTGACAAGGACGATGAAAAACTGTTTTTT
TRBJ2-3,TRBD2,TRBV12-3/TRBV12-4,many,CASSSTSGGPSTDTQYF,TGTGCCAGCAGTTCGACTAGCGGGGGCCCTAGCACAGATACGCAGTATTTT
TRBJ2-3,TRBD2,TRBV7-3,-,CASSSPIQTSGSADTQYF,TGTGCCAGCAGCTCTCCGATCCAGACTAGCGGGAGCGCAGATACGCAGTATTTT
TRBJ2-1,TRBD2,TRBV29-1,-,CSVEETSGADNEQSF,TGCAGCGTTGAAGAGACTAGCGGGGCAGACAATGAGCAGTCCTTC
TRBJ1-1,TRBD1,TRBV7-6,few,CASSLQPQGMNTEAFF,TGTGCCAGCAGCTTGCAGCCACAGGGGATGAACACTGAAGCTTTCTTT
TRBJ1-6,-,TRBV6-5,many,CASSYGPGDSSPLHF,TGTGCCAGCAGTTACGGACCGGGGGACTCTTCACCCCTCCACTTT
TRBJ1-6,-,TRBV20-1,-,CSARVRDDGYNSPLHF,TGCAGTGCTAGAGTAAGGGACGACGGATATAATTCACCCCTCCACTTT
TRBJ2-7,-,TRBV7-9,many,CASSLPSTSEQYF,TGTGCCAGCAGCTTACCCTCTACCTCCGAGCAGTACTTC